A selection of T cell receptor beta chains follows, all from one sample in a study of TIL therapy for anti-PD-1-resistant metastatic lung cancer. Only in-frame clones appear in the TCRdb table, and some are missing; sequencing was by immunoSEQ multiplex PCR. The table includes approximately 27,000 clones, just under 75% detected once. This specimen consisted of tumor tissue, obtained at baseline. The receptors originated from a person aged 25-79 years with non-small cell lung cancer. Both conserved end residues are part of each CDR3. A D gene is named only where the DNA matches it firmly. Clone size appears in some rows only: once, few, many, or a class for an expanded clone.

size | J | D | V | DNA | CDR3
NA | TRBJ1-2 | NA | TRBV19 | TGTGCCAGTAGTACCAGGGAATATGAGGGCTACACCTTC | CASSTREYEGYTF
NA | TRBJ2-3 | TRBD1 | TRBV4-3 | TGCGCCAGCAGCCAAGACCTTCCGGGACAGGGCATGGGCACAGATACGCAGTATTTT | CASSQDLPGQGMGTDTQYF
NA | TRBJ2-3 | TRBD2 | TRBV2 | TGTGCCAGCAGTGGAGTGGCGGGGGGGCCAGTAGATACGCAGTATTTT | CASSGVAGGPVDTQYF
NA | TRBJ2-5 | NA | TRBV5-4 | TGTGCCAGCAGGCAAGGCACGGAAGAGACCCAGTACTTC | CASRQGTEETQYF
NA | TRBJ2-7 | TRBD1 | TRBV7-6 | TGTGCCAGCAGCGCGTCTCGGACAGGTAGAGACTACGAGCAGTACTTC | CASSASRTGRDYEQYF
NA | TRBJ1-5 | TRBD1 | TRBV6-6 | TGTGCCAGCAGTTACTCGACAGGGGGCAATCAGCCCCAGCATTTT | CASSYSTGGNQPQHF
NA | TRBJ2-1 | TRBD2 | TRBV6-6 | TGTGCCAGCAGTAAGGGACTAGCGTTGTTCGATGAGCAGTTCTTC | CASSKGLALFDEQFF
NA | TRBJ1-5 | NA | TRBV11-2 | TGTGCCAGCAGCGGCGGGACAACTACGGATCAGCCCCAGCATTTT | CASSGGTTTDQPQHF
once | TRBJ2-7 | NA | TRBV14 | TGTGCCAGCAGCTTCTCCTGGGGGCCTTTCGACGAGCAGTACTTC | CASSFSWGPFDEQYF
NA | TRBJ2-1 | NA | TRBV4-3 | TGCGCCAGCAGCCAAGACGTAGGCTCCGGAGGGAATGAGCAGTTCTTC | CASSQDVGSGGNEQFF